This paragraph covers one T cell receptor (beta chain) sequence. Its antigen is unidentified. Trimming cost V 1 base and J 3 bases, with 9 bases left between them. Germline CDR1 reads SGHTA; CDR2 reads FQGNSA. The CDR3 totals 15 residues. These data come from a study of cytomegalovirus exposure and HLA in healthy donors. As for the study in general: The approximately 700 first-cohort repertoires shared a platform with the 120 or so validation repertoires, as reported in a later analysis.

Method: immunoSEQ multiplex PCR; TCRdb's copy keeps in-frame clones and lacks some. The data hold some 130,000 clones, with 70% to 85% observed a single time. Study-wide results and limits: Most TCR sequences were seen very rarely across donors, but some public TCRs occurred in many.

This receptor was identified in a man aged 30 to 45 in good health and CMV-seropositive. The chain has TRBV7-2 and TRBJ1-4; D is possibly TRBD1 (5 bases). The sample was PBMCs. The CDR3, as DNA: TGTGCCAGCAGCTTAGGCGGACACGCTAATGAAAAACTGTTTTTT. This gives the protein CASSLGGHANEKLFF.